This TCR beta chain was captured in a study of T cells in Graves' hyperthyroidism and ophthalmopathy. What was amplified from RNA transcripts were TCR beta CDR3 regions. With the HTBI primer set, the TCR CDR3 went through a first round of RT-PCR. TCRdb itself ran the multiplex PCR reads through MiXCR, one entry per CDR3 protein. The data hold a few hundred thousand distinct CDR3 sequences, with around 46% observed a single time. The CDR3 contains 14 residues. With V trimmed by 5 bases and J by 4 bases, 8 bases remained unmatched. CDR1 and CDR2 from the germline V gene are SEHNR and FQNEAQ (reference sequence). Details on this clonotype: The antigen is not known.

General study findings and limits: Most thyroid clonotypes that were expanded above 0.001 also turned up in blood. Ophthalmopathy prediction by the model preceded onset by a median about 6 months. Patients with ophthalmopathy were separated from those with stable hyperthyroidism by a 13 V-J model.

The rearrangement uses TRBV7-9 and TRBJ2-7, with 7 nucleotides matching TRBD2. The clonotype was recovered from a woman under 30 with Graves' hyperthyroidism. Sequences were obtained from peripheral blood or thyroid tissue (not recorded which). The CDR3 reads CASSQEKAGYEQYF. In DNA, the CDR3 is TGTGCCAGCAGCCAAGAAAAAGCGGGGTACGAGCAGTACTTC.